These 23 T cell receptor beta chains share one sample of origin, sequenced in a study of blood T cell repertoires in COVID-19. Using immunoSEQ multiplex PCR, the repertoire was profiled, and TCRdb retains in-frame clones only, with some absent. The repertoire holds tens of thousands of clones, with 90% as singletons. Source material: peripheral blood. The receptors were gathered from a human donor in a cohort sampled during active COVID-19.

The rearrangement links TRBV9 to TRBJ2-1; 7 nucleotides match TRBD1. CDR1 and CDR2 (germline): SGDLS, YYNGEE. Losses at the gene ends were 3 bases for V and 6 bases for J; bases not matched to a gene: 9. The length of the CDR3 is 15 residues. CDR3 amino acids: CASSGRDSISNEQFF. The CDR3 nucleotides are TGTGCCAGCAGCGGCCGGGACAGTATCTCCAATGAGCAGTTCTTC. Filled out from reference TRBV9 and TRBJ2-1, the complete variable domain reads DSGVTQTPKHLITATGQRVTLRCSPRSGDLSVYWYQQSLDQGLQFLIQYYNGEERAKGNILERFSAQQFPDLHSELNLSSLELGDSALYFCASSGRDSISNEQFFGPGTRLTVL.

This chain links TRBV6-5 with TRBJ1-4, with D tentatively TRBD1 (5 bases). The V gene's germline CDR1 is MNHEY and CDR2 SVGAGI. The ends were cut back, 0 bases at V and 11 bases at J, with 10 bases in the middle. CDR3 length equals 13 residues. The CDR3 coding sequence is TGTGCCAGCAGTTACTCGACGGGGGGGAAACTGTTTTTT. Amino acids: CASSYSTGGKLFF.

The CDR3 protein is CASGGGTEAFF. In nucleotides, the CDR3 is TGTGCCAGCGGGGGAGGGACTGAAGCTTTCTTT. This chain connects TRBV28 to TRBJ1-1, with a tentative D call TRBD1 (5 bases). This CDR3 comprises 11 residues. V was clipped by 8 bases and J by 5 bases, with 9 bases between them. Looked up from germline, CDR1 is MDHEN and CDR2 is SYDVKM.

The V and J genes are TRBV5-1 and TRBJ2-3; 12 bases match TRBD2. V lost 0 bases to trimming and J lost 6 bases; unmatched junction nucleotides: 5. Germline CDR1 reads SGHRS; CDR2 reads YFSETQ. The CDR3 is 16 amino acids. CDR3 region: CASSLEGTSGRDTQYF. In nucleotides, the CDR3 is TGCGCCAGCAGCTTGGAAGGGACTAGCGGGCGCGATACGCAGTATTTT.

This chain uses TRBV7-8 with TRBJ2-7, with 11 bases lining up with TRBD2. CDR3 size: 15 residues. Germline loops: CDR1 SGHVS, CDR2 FQNEAQ. With V trimmed by 1 base and J by 4 bases, 3 bases remained unmatched. CDR3: CASSLGGLAAYEQYF. The CDR3 DNA reads TGTGCCAGCAGCTTAGGGGGACTAGCGGCGTACGAGCAGTACTTC.

The chain joins TRBV28 to TRBJ1-2; 7 bases match TRBD1. Germline V gene data show CDR1 as MDHEN and CDR2 as SYDVKM. V was clipped by 3 bases and J by 0 bases; unmatched bases: 4. The CDR3 runs to 15 residues. CDR3 residues: CASSLAGTANYGYTF. The CDR3 DNA reads TGTGCCAGCAGTTTGGCTGGGACAGCTAACTATGGCTACACCTTC.

V usage is TRBV29-1 and J usage is TRBJ1-2; D possibly corresponds to TRBD1 (5 bases). This CDR3 region has 14 residues. Germline V CDR1 and CDR2: SQVTM, ANQGSEA. The V end lost 1 base, the J end lost 0 bases, and 9 bases lay between the germline ends. CDR3 DNA sequence: TGCAGCGTTGAAGCCCAGGGTACTAACTATGGCTACACCTTC. It translates to CSVEAQGTNYGYTF.

The rearrangement links TRBV12-3 or TRBV12-4 to TRBJ2-7; TRBD1 might be the D (5 bases). The CDR3 loop spans 12 amino acids. V was pared by 5 bases and J by 2 bases, with 7 bases between. This CDR3 reads CASSQGTYEQYF. The CDR3 region has the DNA TGTGCCAGCAGTCAGGGAACCTACGAGCAGTACTTC.

The chain uses TRBV4-1 and TRBJ2-3; the D gene is possibly TRBD1 (5 bases). The CDR3 covers 15 residues. Deletions cut 1 base from V and 4 bases from J, with 12 bases between. Germline-derived CDR1 and CDR2 are MGHRA and YSYEKL. The CDR3 spells CASSQGNTGADTQYF. The CDR3 DNA reads TGCGCCAGCAGCCAAGGCAATACAGGAGCAGATACGCAGTATTTT.

J is TRBJ2-5 and V is TRBV19, with TRBD2 identical over 9 bases. This CDR3 is built from 15 residues. The junction had 8 bases not matched to a gene; V was cut back by 4 bases and J by 5 bases. CDR1 and CDR2 (germline): LNHDA, SQIVND (reference sequence). The CDR3 loop is CASSTFLAGMETQYF. CDR3 bases: TGTGCCAGTAGTACCTTTCTAGCGGGAATGGAGACCCAGTACTTC.

This clone has more than one count but fewer than ten. The chain carries TRBV19 and TRBJ1-5; TRBD1 aligns across 7 bases. CDR1 and CDR2 (germline): LNHDA, SQIVND (reference sequence). V shed 4 bases and J 1 base; nucleotides not matched to a gene: 7. This CDR3 comprises 16 residues. The CDR3 DNA follows: TGTGCCAGTAGTAAACGACAGGGCCGAAGCAATCAGCCCCAGCATTTT. Its protein product is CASSKRQGRSNQPQHF.

The rearrangement uses TRBV6-5 and TRBJ2-7; 10 bases fit TRBD1. J lost 2 bases, V lost 2 bases, and 3 bases had no gene match. Germline V gene data show CDR1 as MNHEY and CDR2 as SVGAGI. The CDR3 is made up of 15 amino acids. The CDR3 loop reads CASSYQTGGAYEQYF. CDR3 in DNA: TGTGCCAGCAGTTACCAGACAGGGGGCGCCTACGAGCAGTACTTC.

The chain recombines TRBV6-2 or TRBV6-3 with TRBJ1-1; D is possibly TRBD1 (5 bases). This CDR3 has 15 amino acids. Germline V gives CDR1 MNHEY, CDR2 SVGEGT. V lost 2 bases and J 4 bases, leaving 14 bases between the germline ends. CDR3 protein: CASSYRAGLGTEAFF. Here the CDR3 DNA reads TGTGCCAGCAGTTACCGGGCAGGGCTAGGCACTGAAGCTTTCTTT.

In DNA form, the CDR3 reads TGTGCCAGCAGTCGGGCCCGGGGAAATCAGCCCCAGCATTTT. It yields the protein CASSRARGNQPQHF. The genes are TRBV27 and TRBJ1-5, with unresolved D. V was pared by 5 bases and J by 4 bases, with 12 bases between. The CDR3 is 14 amino acids. Germline CDR1 MNHEY, CDR2 SMNVEV (reference sequence).

The chain carries TRBV18 and TRBJ2-3, with 9 bases matching TRBD2. This CDR3 is built from 18 residues. Looked up from germline, CDR1 is KGHSH and CDR2 is LQKENI. J was trimmed by 6 bases and V by 5 bases; bases with no gene match: 18. CDR3 region: CASSAVRLQREDQDTQYF. CDR3 bases: TGTGCCAGCTCAGCCGTTCGGCTCCAGCGGGAGGATCAGGATACGCAGTATTTT. Full variable domain (missing parts from reference TRBV18 and TRBJ2-3): NAGVMQNPRHLVRRRGQEARLRCSPMKGHSHVYWYRQLPEEGLKFMVYLQKENIIDESGMPKERFSAEFPKEGPSILRIQQVVRGDSAAYFCASSAVRLQREDQDTQYFGPGTRLTVL.

The genes are TRBV18 and TRBJ2-1; 8 nucleotides align to TRBD2. The germline V gene encodes CDR1 KGHSH and CDR2 LQKENI. V lost 4 bases, J lost 14 bases, and 10 bases stayed unmatched. CDR3 length: 13 residues. The CDR3 spells CASSQLAEPKKFF. CDR3 DNA: TGTGCCAGCTCACAACTAGCGGAGCCTAAAAAGTTCTTC.

The V call is TRBV3-1 (or the pseudogene TRBV3-2), the J call TRBJ2-2, with 10 bases fitting TRBD1. Germline trimming cut 2 bases from V and 4 bases from J; bases unmatched to any gene: 7. Germline CDR1 is LGHDT and CDR2 is YNNKEL (reference sequence). The CDR3 totals 17 residues. CDR3 DNA sequence: TGTGCCAGCAGCCAAAATCCGTGGACAGGGGGCACCGGGGAGCTGTTTTTT. Translation: CASSQNPWTGGTGELFF.

The chain combines TRBV19 with TRBJ2-4, with TRBD2 matching 10 bases. Germline CDR1 LNHDA, CDR2 SQIVND (reference sequence). The V gene end was trimmed by 0 bases and the J gene end by 2 bases; junction bases not matched to a gene: 4. This CDR3 is built from 17 residues. The CDR3 DNA sequence: TGTGCCAGTAGTATAGATGCAGCGGGAGGGTCCAAAAACATTCAGTACTTC. Its protein is CASSIDAAGGSKNIQYF. Full variable domain (outside the CDR3, taken from reference TRBV19 and TRBJ2-4): DGGITQSPKYLFRKEGQNVTLSCEQNLNHDAMYWYRQDPGQGLRLIYYSQIVNDFQKGDIAEGYSVSREKKESFPLTVTSAQKNPTAFYLCASSIDAAGGSKNIQYFGAGTRLSVL.

The rearrangement joins TRBV14 to TRBJ2-7; no clear D gene. Looked up from germline, CDR1 is SGHDN and CDR2 is FVKESK. Deletions cut 0 bases from V and 6 bases from J, with 12 bases between. This CDR3 has 14 amino acids. As DNA, the CDR3 is TGTGCCAGCAGCCAAGAATACCGGGTTTTCGAGCAGTACTTC. Translated: CASSQEYRVFEQYF.

This sequence joins TRBV27 and TRBJ1-1; 8 nucleotides line up with TRBD1. This CDR3 spans 15 amino acids. From germline, CDR1 is MNHEY and CDR2 SMNVEV (reference sequence). The V and J ends lost 4 bases and 6 bases, in that order; junction bases with no gene match: 10. The DNA of the CDR3 is TGTGCCAGCAGTTACGGACAGGGTGGTATCGCTGAAGCTTTCTTT. Translating gives CASSYGQGGIAEAFF.

V usage is TRBV7-2 and J usage is TRBJ2-7, with 13 bases aligning to TRBD2. The V segment lost 5 bases and the J segment 3 bases; nucleotides outside the gene matches: 4. Per the germline V gene, CDR1 is SGHTA and CDR2 is FQGNSA. CDR3 length equals 15 residues. In DNA, the CDR3 is TGTGCCAGCAGCATACTAGCGGGAGGGAGCTACGAGCAGTACTTC. It specifies CASSILAGGSYEQYF.

V usage is TRBV19 and J usage is TRBJ1-2; D gene unclear. The V end was cut by 5 bases, the J end by 3 bases, with 13 bases between. CDR1 and CDR2 from the germline V gene are LNHDA and SQIVND (reference sequence). The CDR3 length is 14 residues. In DNA, the CDR3 is TGTGCCAGTAGTGTCGGAGGGTTCGACTATGGCTACACCTTC. It yields the protein CASSVGGFDYGYTF.

The count of this clone is one. This chain joins TRBV9 and TRBJ2-7, with 7 bases lining up with TRBD1. The V gene end was trimmed by 0 bases and the J gene end by 2 bases; junction bases not matched to a gene: 2. This CDR3 region has 14 residues. The germline V gene has CDR1 SGDLS and CDR2 YYNGEE. The CDR3 DNA reads TGTGCCAGCAGCGTAGATGACAGGGCCTACGAGCAGTACTTC. Protein sequence: CASSVDDRAYEQYF.